This passage covers 28 T cell receptor beta chains from one sample sequenced in a study of T cells in Graves' hyperthyroidism and ophthalmopathy. TCR beta CDR3 sequences were amplified from RNA transcripts. The TCR CDR3 first-round RT-PCR relied on the HTBI primer set. TCRdb reanalysed the multiplex PCR reads using MiXCR and keeps one entry per CDR3 protein. The sample contains fewer than 450,000 distinct CDR3 sequences, about a sixth of which appear only once. Sequencing used blood. Receptors were obtained from a woman in her twenties or thirties with Graves' hyperthyroidism that later progressed to Graves' ophthalmopathy.

There are a few counts of this clonotype. This chain connects TRBV20-1 to TRBJ1-2, with 7 bases identical to TRBD1. From germline, CDR1 is DFQATT and CDR2 SNEGSKA (reference sequence). Trimming cost V 6 bases and J 5 bases; bases outside gene matches: 9. The CDR3 has 13 residues. CDR3 sequence (DNA): TGCAGTGCCAGAACTGACAGGGCTTATGGCTACACCTTC. As protein: CSARTDRAYGYTF.

The CDR3 coding sequence is TGCAGCGTTGAAGGGGGAGAATACACAGATACGCAGTATTTT. Its translation: CSVEGGEYTDTQYF. The rearrangement uses TRBV29-1 and TRBJ2-3; D might be TRBD2 (5 bases). The CDR3 length is 14 residues. Germline CDR1 SQVTM, CDR2 ANQGSEA. V lost 1 base, J lost 2 bases, and 10 bases lay in between.

This clonotype was seen a handful of times. The V and J genes are TRBV15 and TRBJ2-5, with D perhaps matching TRBD2 (6 bases). The V end lost 0 bases, the J end lost 5 bases, and 22 bases lay between the germline ends. The CDR3 runs to 18 residues. Germline values: CDR1 LNHNV, CDR2 YYDKDF (reference sequence). CDR3 loop: CATSRDLITGPGGETQYF. The CDR3 nucleotides are TGTGCCACCAGCAGAGATTTAATAACAGGCCCTGGGGGGGAGACCCAGTACTTC.

This chain links TRBV19 with TRBJ1-4, with 7 positions matching TRBD1. Losses at the gene ends were 3 bases for V and 4 bases for J; bases not matched to a gene: 8. This CDR3 contains 16 residues. Germline V lookup: CDR1 LNHDA, CDR2 SQIVND (reference sequence). CDR3 protein: CASSILLAGGNEKLFF. For the CDR3, the DNA is TGTGCCAGTAGTATTCTCCTGGCAGGGGGTAATGAAAAACTGTTTTTT.

The V gene is TRBV4-1, the J gene TRBJ1-1; D is perhaps TRBD1 (5 bases). The germline V gene has CDR1 MGHRA and CDR2 YSYEKL. V lost 3 bases and J lost 5, with 16 bases in between. The CDR3 covers 15 residues. The CDR3 DNA follows: TGCGCCAGCAGCCACGGGGGGGGACGAGGAACTGAAGCTTTCTTT. Translated: CASSHGGGRGTEAFF.

This clonotype showed up just once. This chain links TRBV5-1 with TRBJ1-2, with D uncertain. This CDR3 is 17 amino acids long. From germline, CDR1 is SGHRS and CDR2 YFSETQ. V was shortened by 0 bases and J by 6 bases, with 21 bases between the two germline ends. Here the CDR3 reads CASSLVGSGNPKHGYTF. DNA for the CDR3: TGCGCCAGCAGCTTGGTGGGGTCCGGGAACCCAAAACATGGCTACACCTTC.

There are many counts of this clonotype. This chain connects TRBV10-1 to TRBJ2-7; D is possibly TRBD1 or TRBD2 (5 bases each). This CDR3 comprises 14 residues. Germline CDR1 is WNHNN and CDR2 is SYGVQD (reference sequence). The germline V and J ends were trimmed by 8 bases and 1 base, with 15 bases remaining between them. CDR3 amino acids: CASQERGPSYEQYF. The CDR3 DNA sequence: TGCGCCAGCCAGGAGAGGGGCCCTTCCTACGAGCAGTACTTC.

At least ten counts were recorded for this clonotype. The gene calls are TRBV24-1 and TRBJ2-7; 9 bases agree with TRBD1. This CDR3 is 16 amino acids long. V was pared by 10 bases and J by 5 bases, with 17 bases of the junction left unmatched. Germline V CDR1 and CDR2: KGHDR, SFDVKD. This CDR3 is CATSRGSGQGFHEQYF. The CDR3 nucleotides are TGTGCCACATCGAGAGGATCGGGACAGGGCTTCCACGAGCAGTACTTC.

This clonotype showed up many times. V usage is TRBV18 and J usage is TRBJ1-3, with 7 positions matching TRBD1. J gave up 0 bases and V 5 bases, and 4 bases lay outside the gene matches. The CDR3 spans 15 residues. Germline V CDR1 and CDR2: KGHSH, LQKENI. In DNA, the CDR3 is TGTGCCAGCTCATCTTCAGGGGGCTCTGGAAACACCATATATTTT. Amino acid sequence: CASSSSGGSGNTIYF.

CDR3 sequence reads: CSAYRANYGYTF. The CDR3 DNA reads TGCAGTGCTTACAGGGCAAACTATGGCTACACCTTC. The J gene is TRBJ1-2, the V gene TRBV29-1; TRBD1 is a possible D gene (6 bases). The length of the CDR3 is 12 residues. CDR1 is SQVTM and CDR2 is ANQGSEA in the germline V gene.

This clonotype has a count of ten or more. The chain carries TRBV28 and TRBJ2-2; 12 bases agree with TRBD2. V lost 5 bases, J lost 5 bases, and 9 bases stayed unmatched. The CDR3 runs to 17 residues. Per germline, CDR1 MDHEN and CDR2 SYDVKM. This chain's CDR3 is CASSQLAGGRGTGELFF. CDR3 sequence (DNA): TGTGCCAGCAGTCAACTAGCGGGGGGCCGGGGGACCGGGGAGCTGTTTTTT.

The V and J genes are TRBV19 and TRBJ2-7; D might be TRBD1 (6 bases). V was shortened by 4 bases and J by 3 bases, with 16 bases between the two germline ends. This CDR3 spans 15 amino acids. The germline CDR1 and CDR2 sequences are LNHDA and SQIVND (reference sequence). The CDR3: CASSSAGAVLYEQYF. CDR3 bases: TGTGCCAGTAGTAGCGCAGGGGCGGTCCTCTACGAGCAGTACTTC. Combining the CDR3 with reference TRBV19 and TRBJ2-7 gives the whole variable domain DGGITQSPKYLFRKEGQNVTLSCEQNLNHDAMYWYRQDPGQGLRLIYYSQIVNDFQKGDIAEGYSVSREKKESFPLTVTSAQKNPTAFYLCASSSAGAVLYEQYFGPGTRLTVT.

This clonotype appeared many times. The chain carries TRBV20-1 and TRBJ2-5; no reliable D call. The V end lost 2 bases, the J end lost 6 bases, and 7 bases lay between the germline ends. The CDR3 covers 11 residues. The V gene's germline CDR1 is DFQATT and CDR2 SNEGSKA (reference sequence). This chain's CDR3 is CSARILQTQYF. CDR3 nucleotides: TGCAGTGCTAGAATACTTCAGACCCAGTACTTC.

The genes are TRBV4-1 and TRBJ1-5; the match to TRBD1 covers 7 bases. There are 15 residues in the CDR3. V lost 0 bases, J lost 8 bases, and 7 bases stayed unmatched. From germline, CDR1 is MGHRA and CDR2 YSYEKL. Here the CDR3 reads CASSQETGTVKPQHF. Here the CDR3 DNA reads TGCGCCAGCAGCCAAGAAACCGGGACAGTCAAGCCCCAGCATTTT.

Details on this clonotype: Given a much more abundant clone one base away, this may be a read error. The V call is TRBV7-2, the J call TRBJ2-3, with D perhaps matching TRBD2 (6 bases). V was clipped by 4 bases and J by 2 bases, with 13 bases between them. The CDR3 is 15 amino acids. Germline CDR1 SGHTA, CDR2 FQGNSA. The CDR3 sequence is CASSSLAKYTDTQYF. CDR3 nucleotides: TGTGCCAGCAGCTCGCTAGCGAAGTACACAGATACGCAGTATTTT. Full variable domain (outside the CDR3, taken from reference TRBV7-2 and TRBJ2-3): GAGVSQSPSNKVTEKGKDVELRCDPISGHTALYWYRQSLGQGLEFLIYFQGNSAPDKSGLPSDRFSAERTGGSVSTLTIQRTQQEDSAVYLCASSSLAKYTDTQYFGPGTRLTVL.

This clonotype occurred many times. This chain links TRBV27 with TRBJ2-3, with TRBD2 as a possible D gene (5 bases). The V gene lost 5 bases and the J gene lost 1 base, with 13 bases spanning the gap. Germline V gene data show CDR1 as MNHEY and CDR2 as SMNVEV (reference sequence). The CDR3 runs 15 residues. CDR3 DNA sequence: TGTGCCAGCAGTCCCTGGATGAGGGGCACAGATACGCAGTATTTT. Its protein product is CASSPWMRGTDTQYF.

This clonotype has a count of ten or more. V and J are TRBV29-1 and TRBJ2-1, with D perhaps TRBD1 (6 bases). The germline V gene has CDR1 SQVTM and CDR2 ANQGSEA. The CDR3 covers 14 residues. The V gene lost 4 bases and the J gene lost 5 bases, with 15 bases spanning the gap. CDR3 region: CSVVTGGPNNEQFF. The CDR3 region has the DNA TGCAGCGTTGTGACAGGTGGACCTAACAATGAGCAGTTCTTC.

The rearrangement links TRBV24-1 to TRBJ2-2, with 9 bases matching TRBD1. The junction had 4 bases not matched to a gene; V was cut back by 0 bases and J by 3 bases. There are 17 residues in the CDR3. Germline lookup yields CDR1 KGHDR and CDR2 SFDVKD. The chain's CDR3 is CATSDLYTGGDTGELFF. The CDR3 nucleotides are TGTGCCACCAGTGATTTGTATACAGGGGGCGACACCGGGGAGCTGTTTTTT.

The chain couples TRBV4-1 to TRBJ1-2, with a tentative D call TRBD1 (6 bases). The germline V gene has CDR1 MGHRA and CDR2 YSYEKL. The CDR3 loop spans 15 amino acids. Trimming cost V 1 base and J 5 bases, with 14 bases left between them. Written as DNA, the CDR3 is TGCGCCAGCAGCCAAGCAACAGGGATATGGTATGGCTACACCTTC. It specifies CASSQATGIWYGYTF.

This clonotype has at least ten counts. The V and J genes are TRBV12-3 or TRBV12-4 and TRBJ1-3, with D hard to call. This CDR3 has 16 amino acids. Trimming cost V 6 bases and J 2 bases, with 17 bases left between them. CDR3 DNA: TGTGCCAGCAGCACTAGACAAAGTTTAACTGGAAACACCATATATTTT. Protein sequence: CASSTRQSLTGNTIYF.

This clonotype was recorded many times. This rearrangement joins TRBV28 to TRBJ2-5; perhaps TRBD1 as D (5 bases). The V gene lost 6 bases and the J gene lost 2 bases, with 10 bases spanning the gap. CDR1 is MDHEN, CDR2 SYDVKM, per germline. The CDR3 is 13 residues long. The CDR3, as DNA: TGTGCCAGCAGGCCCTCAGGGCAAGAGACCCAGTACTTC. Amino acid sequence: CASRPSGQETQYF. The whole variable domain, filled in from reference TRBV28 and TRBJ2-5, reads DVKVTQSSRYLVKRTGEKVFLECVQDMDHENMFWYRQDPGLGLRLIYFSYDVKMKEKGDIPEGYSVSREKKERFSLILESASTNQTSMYLCASRPSGQETQYFGPGTRLLVL.

This chain uses TRBV7-9 with TRBJ2-3, with 8 bases fitting TRBD2. CDR1 and CDR2 from the germline V gene are SEHNR and FQNEAQ (reference sequence). The CDR3 contains 16 residues. Germline trimming cut 5 bases from V and 3 bases from J; bases unmatched to any gene: 10. The CDR3 reads CASSPRGSGITDTQYF. DNA for the CDR3: TGTGCCAGCAGCCCCCGTGGTAGCGGGATTACAGATACGCAGTATTTT.

This chain joins TRBV7-2 and TRBJ1-4; D remains ambiguous. Germline CDR1 is SGHTA and CDR2 is FQGNSA. The CDR3 covers 16 residues. V dropped 2 bases and J dropped 5 bases, with 15 bases sitting between them. The CDR3 protein is CASSLIRLPGNEKLFF. The CDR3 DNA sequence: TGTGCCAGCAGCTTAATCCGCCTTCCCGGAAATGAAAAACTGTTTTTT.

About this clonotype: Germline and junction disagree at one end, which may indicate a read error. CDR3 protein: CASSLIGGNVLTF. For the CDR3, the DNA is TGTGCCAGCAGTCTCATAGGGGGCAACGTCCTGACTTTC. This chain joins TRBV27 and TRBJ2-6, with D perhaps TRBD1 (6 bases). Germline V gene data show CDR1 as MNHEY and CDR2 as SMNVEV (reference sequence). This CDR3 has 13 amino acids.

This clonotype has just a few counts. The gene calls are TRBV20-1 and TRBJ2-1, with TRBD2 matching 10 bases. The CDR3 extends over 14 amino acids. Germline CDR1 and CDR2: DFQATT and SNEGSKA (reference sequence). Unmatched junction bases numbered 5, after V lost 6 bases and J lost 3 bases. The CDR3 DNA sequence: TGCAGTGCAGTAACTAGCGGGGTCTACAATGAGCAGTTCTTC. Its protein is CSAVTSGVYNEQFF.

The V call is TRBV29-1, the J call TRBJ1-2, with 8 bases fitting TRBD1. There are 13 residues in the CDR3. V shed 4 bases and J 1 base; nucleotides not matched to a gene: 2. Germline-derived CDR1 and CDR2 are SQVTM and ANQGSEA. CDR3 in amino acids: CSVGTGLNYGYTF. CDR3 coding DNA: TGCAGCGTTGGGACAGGGCTTAACTATGGCTACACCTTC. Complete variable domain (other parts from reference TRBV29-1 and TRBJ1-2): SAVISQKPSRDICQRGTSLTIQCQVDSQVTMMFWYRQQPGQSLTLIATANQGSEATYESGFVIDKFPISRPNLTFSTLTVSNMSPEDSSIYLCSVGTGLNYGYTFGSGTRLTVV.

This clonotype was seen repeatedly, ten times or more. CDR3 in DNA: TGTGCCAGCAGTCGCCCGGGACAGGGTTCGAAAGGGGCCTACGAGCAGTACTTC. Its translation: CASSRPGQGSKGAYEQYF. The J gene is TRBJ2-7, the V gene TRBV2; TRBD1 agrees at 9 bases. This CDR3 spans 18 amino acids. CDR1 is SNHLY, CDR2 FYNNEI, per germline. Unmatched junction bases numbered 16, after V lost 5 bases and J lost 2 bases.

This clonotype came up many times. The rearrangement uses TRBV5-1 and TRBJ1-2; 10 positions match TRBD1. This CDR3 is 14 amino acids long. Germline V gives CDR1 SGHRS, CDR2 YFSETQ. The trim removed 3 bases at V and 8 bases at J, leaving 7 bases unmatched. This CDR3 reads CASSWAGTGDGYTF. The CDR3 region has the DNA TGCGCCAGCAGCTGGGCCGGGACAGGGGACGGCTACACCTTC.